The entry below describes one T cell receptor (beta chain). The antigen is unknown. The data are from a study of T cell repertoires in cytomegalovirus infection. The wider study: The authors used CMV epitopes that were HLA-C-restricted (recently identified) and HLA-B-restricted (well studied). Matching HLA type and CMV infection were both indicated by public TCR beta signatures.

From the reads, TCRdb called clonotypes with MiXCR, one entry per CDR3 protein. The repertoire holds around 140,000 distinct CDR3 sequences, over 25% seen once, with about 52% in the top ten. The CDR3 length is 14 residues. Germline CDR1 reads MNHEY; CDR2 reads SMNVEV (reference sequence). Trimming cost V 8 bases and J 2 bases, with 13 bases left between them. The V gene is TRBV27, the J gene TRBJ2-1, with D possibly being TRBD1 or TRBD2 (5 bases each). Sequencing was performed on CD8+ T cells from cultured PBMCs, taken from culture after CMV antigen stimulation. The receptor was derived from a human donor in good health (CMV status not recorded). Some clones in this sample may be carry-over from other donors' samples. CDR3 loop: CASARGAAYNEQFF. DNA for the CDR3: TGTGCCAGCGCCCGGGGCGCCGCCTACAATGAGCAGTTCTTC.